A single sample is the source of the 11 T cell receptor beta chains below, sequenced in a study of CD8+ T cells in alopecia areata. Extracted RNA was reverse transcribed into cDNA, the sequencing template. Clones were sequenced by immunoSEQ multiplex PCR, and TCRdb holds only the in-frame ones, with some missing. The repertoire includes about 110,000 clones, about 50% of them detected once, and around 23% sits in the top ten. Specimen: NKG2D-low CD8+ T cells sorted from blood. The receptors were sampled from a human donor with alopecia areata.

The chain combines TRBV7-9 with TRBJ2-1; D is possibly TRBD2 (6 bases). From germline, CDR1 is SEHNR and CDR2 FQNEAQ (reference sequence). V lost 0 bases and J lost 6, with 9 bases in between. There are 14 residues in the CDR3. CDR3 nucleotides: TGTGCCAGCAGCTTAGCGGGGACTCCCAATGAGCAGTTCTTC. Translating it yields CASSLAGTPNEQFF.

CDR3 nucleotide sequence: TGTGCCAGAGGACAGATGAACACTGAAGCTTTCTTT. Translated: CARGQMNTEAFF. The chain joins TRBV2 to TRBJ1-1, with a tentative D call TRBD1 (6 bases). Between the trimmed V and J ends, which lost 9 bases and 0 bases, there was a span of 8 bases. CDR1 is SNHLY, CDR2 FYNNEI, per germline. The CDR3 has 12 amino acids.

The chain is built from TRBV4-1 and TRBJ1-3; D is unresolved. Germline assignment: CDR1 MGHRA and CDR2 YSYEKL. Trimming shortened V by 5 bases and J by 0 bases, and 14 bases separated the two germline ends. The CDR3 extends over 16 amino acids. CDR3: CASSLREPVSGNTIYF. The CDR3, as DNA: TGCGCCAGCAGCTTAAGAGAGCCAGTCTCTGGAAACACCATATATTTT.

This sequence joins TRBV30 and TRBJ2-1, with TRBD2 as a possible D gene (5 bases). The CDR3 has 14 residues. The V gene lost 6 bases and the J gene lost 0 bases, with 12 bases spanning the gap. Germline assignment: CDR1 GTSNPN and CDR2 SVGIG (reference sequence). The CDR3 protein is CACGIESSYNEQFF. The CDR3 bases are TGTGCCTGCGGGATAGAAAGCTCCTACAATGAGCAGTTCTTC. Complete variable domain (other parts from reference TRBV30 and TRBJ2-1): SQTIHQWPATLVQPVGSPLSLECTVEGTSNPNLYWYRQAAGRGLQLLFYSVGIGQISSEVPQNLSASRPQDRQFILSSKKLLLSDSGFYLCACGIESSYNEQFFGPGTRLTVL.

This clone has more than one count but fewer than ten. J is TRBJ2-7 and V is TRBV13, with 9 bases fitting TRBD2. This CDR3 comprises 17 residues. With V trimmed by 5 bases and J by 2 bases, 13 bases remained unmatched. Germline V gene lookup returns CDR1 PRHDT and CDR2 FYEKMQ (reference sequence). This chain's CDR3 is CASSPDIPGLATYEQYF. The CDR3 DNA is TGTGCCAGCAGCCCAGATATCCCGGGACTAGCCACCTACGAGCAGTACTTC.

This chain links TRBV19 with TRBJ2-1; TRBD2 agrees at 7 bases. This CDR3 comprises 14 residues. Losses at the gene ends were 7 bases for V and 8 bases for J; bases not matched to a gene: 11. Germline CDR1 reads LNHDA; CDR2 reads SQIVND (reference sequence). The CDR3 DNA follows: TGTGCCAGTAACGAGGCGGGAGTAAGCGATGAGCAGTTCTTC. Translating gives CASNEAGVSDEQFF.

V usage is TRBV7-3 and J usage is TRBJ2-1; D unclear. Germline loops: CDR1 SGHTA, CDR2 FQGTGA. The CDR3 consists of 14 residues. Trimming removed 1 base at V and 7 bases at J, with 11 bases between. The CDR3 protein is CASSLIGDPNEQFF. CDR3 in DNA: TGTGCCAGCAGCTTAATCGGAGACCCTAATGAGCAGTTCTTC.

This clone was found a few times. CDR3 nucleotide sequence: TGTGCCAGCAGCTCGGGACACCTGAACACTGAAGCTTTCTTT. Protein sequence: CASSSGHLNTEAFF. The chain is built from TRBV9 and TRBJ1-1; TRBD1 might be the D (6 bases). V lost 4 bases to trimming and J lost 0 bases, with 10 bases between them. In germline, CDR1 is SGDLS, CDR2 YYNGEE. This CDR3 has 14 residues.

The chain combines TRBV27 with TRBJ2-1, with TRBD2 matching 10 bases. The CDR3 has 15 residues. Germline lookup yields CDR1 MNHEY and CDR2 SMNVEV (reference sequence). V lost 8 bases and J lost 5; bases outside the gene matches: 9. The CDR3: CASLSRLAGDNEQFF. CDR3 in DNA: TGTGCCAGCCTCAGTCGGCTAGCGGGAGACAATGAGCAGTTCTTC.

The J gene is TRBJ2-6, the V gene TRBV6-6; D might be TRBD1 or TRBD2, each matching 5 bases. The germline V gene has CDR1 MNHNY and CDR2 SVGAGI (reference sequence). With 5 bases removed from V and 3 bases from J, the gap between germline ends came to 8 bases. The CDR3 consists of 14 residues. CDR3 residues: CASSGGIGANVLTF. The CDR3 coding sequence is TGTGCCAGCAGTGGGGGTATTGGGGCCAACGTCCTGACTTTC.

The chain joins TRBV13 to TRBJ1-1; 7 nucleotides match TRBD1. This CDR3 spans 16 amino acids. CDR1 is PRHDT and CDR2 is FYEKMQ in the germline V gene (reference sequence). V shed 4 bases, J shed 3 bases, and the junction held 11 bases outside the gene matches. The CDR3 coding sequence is TGTGCCAGCAGCTCGGGGGCCAGGGGGTCCTACACTGAAGCTTTCTTT. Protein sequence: CASSSGARGSYTEAFF.